A selection of T cell receptor beta chains follows, all from one sample in a study of cytomegalovirus exposure and HLA in healthy donors. Sequenced by immunoSEQ multiplex PCR; TCRdb stores in-frame clones only, minus some. The profile shows 100,000 to 150,000 clones, roughly 82% of them singletons. The specimen sequenced was PBMCs. These receptors all come from a human donor in good health. Both conserved end residues are part of each CDR3. The order of the fields is J gene, clone size, D gene, V gene, CDR3 protein, CDR3 DNA. D genes are given only for firm matches. Rows give clone size only sometimes, using once, few, many, or a class for an expanded clone.

TRBJ1-3	.	.	TRBV9	CASSVAQGNTIYF	TGTGCCAGCAGCGTAGCGCAGGGAAACACCATATATTTT
TRBJ1-2	.	.	TRBV18	CAAPRGPGSATNYGYTF	TGTGCCGCCCCCCGAGGGCCGGGGTCAGCTACTAACTATGGCTACACCTTC
TRBJ2-7	.	.	TRBV7-9	CASSLGGREQYF	TGTGCCAGCAGCTTAGGGGGGCGCGAGCAGTACTTC
TRBJ1-1	few	.	TRBV7-6	CASSFSTPTEAFF	TGTGCCAGCAGCTTTAGCACACCTACTGAAGCTTTCTTT
TRBJ2-7	.	.	TRBV7-2	CASSLSPRLAGSYEQYF	TGTGCCAGCAGCTTATCGCCCCGGCTAGCCGGGTCCTACGAGCAGTACTTC
TRBJ2-5	few	TRBD1	TRBV7-6	CASSPPGTGPETQYF	TGTGCCAGCAGCCCCCCCGGGACAGGCCCGGAGACCCAGTACTTC
TRBJ2-1	.	TRBD2	TRBV5-1	CASSTGLAGGPEQFF	TGCGCCAGCAGCACAGGACTAGCGGGAGGGCCCGAGCAGTTCTTC
TRBJ2-1	.	TRBD2	TRBV28	CASSLTDPGLAGDGLNEQFF	TGTGCCAGCAGTTTAACCGACCCGGGACTAGCGGGGGACGGCCTCAATGAGCAGTTCTTC
TRBJ2-5	.	.	TRBV7-9	CSSSLVRVEGAQYF	TGTTCCAGCAGCTTAGTGAGGGTCGAGGGGGCCCAGTACTTC
TRBJ1-5	.	.	TRBV13	CASGTGNQPQHF	TGTGCCAGCGGCACGGGAAATCAGCCCCAGCATTTT
TRBJ1-5	once	.	TRBV6-5	CASSPTESNQPQHF	TGTGCCAGCAGCCCCACAGAAAGCAATCAGCCCCAGCATTTT
TRBJ2-6	.	.	TRBV5-4	CASSLDPAVVGANVLTF	TGTGCCAGCAGCTTGGACCCCGCGGTTGTTGGGGCCAACGTCCTGACTTTC
TRBJ2-6	.	.	TRBV9	CASSAALLSGANVLTF	TGTGCCAGCAGCGCAGCACTACTCTCTGGGGCCAACGTCCTGACTTTC
TRBJ2-2	.	.	TRBV7-9	CASSGFYSAGELFF	TGTGCCAGCAGCGGCTTTTATAGCGCCGGGGAGCTGTTTTTT
TRBJ1-1	.	TRBD1	TRBV6-1	CASTINRGDRVEAFF	TGTGCCAGCACCATAAACAGGGGAGATAGGGTTGAAGCTTTCTTT
TRBJ2-1	.	TRBD2	TRBV11-3	CASSYRGGSGGVDEQFF	TGTGCCAGCAGCTACCGCGGCGGGAGCGGGGGTGTGGATGAGCAGTTCTTC
TRBJ2-1	.	TRBD1	TRBV7-2	CASSSDRGLYNEQFF	TGTGCCAGCAGCTCCGACAGGGGCCTATACAATGAGCAGTTCTTC
TRBJ1-5	once	.	TRBV6-6	CASSYPPGGEGQPQHF	TGTGCCAGCAGTTACCCCCCGGGGGGCGAAGGTCAGCCCCAGCATTTT
TRBJ2-5	few	TRBD1	TRBV5-4	CASSSGTGETQYF	TGTGCCAGCAGCTCCGGGACAGGGGAGACCCAGTACTTC
TRBJ2-1	.	.	TRBV18	CASSPNRAEYNEQFF	TGTGCCAGCTCACCCAACAGGGCGGAGTACAATGAGCAGTTCTTC
TRBJ2-1	.	TRBD2	TRBV11-2	CASSLGLAGGRYNEQFF	TGTGCCAGCAGCTTGGGACTAGCGGGAGGGCGATACAATGAGCAGTTCTTC
TRBJ1-5	few	.	TRBV28	CASSSGAGAGDQPQHF	TGTGCCAGCAGTTCAGGGGCTGGGGCAGGAGATCAGCCCCAGCATTTT
TRBJ2-7	.	.	TRBV7-5	CARSPRGRRGHEQYF	TGTGCCAGAAGCCCTCGTGGGCGGAGGGGGCACGAGCAGTACTTC